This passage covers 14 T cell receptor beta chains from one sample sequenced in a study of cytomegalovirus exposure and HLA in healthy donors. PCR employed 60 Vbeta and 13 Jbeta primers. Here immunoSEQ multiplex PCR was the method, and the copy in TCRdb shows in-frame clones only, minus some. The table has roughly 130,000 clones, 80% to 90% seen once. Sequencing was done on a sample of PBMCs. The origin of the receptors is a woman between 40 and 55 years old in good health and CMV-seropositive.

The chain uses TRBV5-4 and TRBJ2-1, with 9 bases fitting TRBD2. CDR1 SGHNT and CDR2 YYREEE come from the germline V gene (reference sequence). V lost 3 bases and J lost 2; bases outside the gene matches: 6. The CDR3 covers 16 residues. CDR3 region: CASSSLAGDTYNEQFF. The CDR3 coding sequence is TGTGCCAGCAGCTCATTAGCGGGGGATACCTACAATGAGCAGTTCTTC.

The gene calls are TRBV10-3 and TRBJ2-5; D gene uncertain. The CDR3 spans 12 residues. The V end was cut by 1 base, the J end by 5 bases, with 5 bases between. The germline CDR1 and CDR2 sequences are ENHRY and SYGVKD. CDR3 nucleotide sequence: TGTGCCATCAGTGAGTACGGGGAGACCCAGTACTTC. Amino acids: CAISEYGETQYF.

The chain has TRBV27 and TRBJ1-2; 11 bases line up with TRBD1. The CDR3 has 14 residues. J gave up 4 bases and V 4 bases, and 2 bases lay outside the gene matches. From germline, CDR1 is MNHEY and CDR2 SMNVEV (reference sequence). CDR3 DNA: TGTGCCAGCAGTTCGGGACAGGGGGGCTATGGCTACACCTTC. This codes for CASSSGQGGYGYTF.

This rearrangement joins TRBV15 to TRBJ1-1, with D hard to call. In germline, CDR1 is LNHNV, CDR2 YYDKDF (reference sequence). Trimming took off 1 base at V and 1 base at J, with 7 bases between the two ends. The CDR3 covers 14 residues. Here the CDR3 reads CATSRAAENTEAFF. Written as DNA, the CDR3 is TGTGCCACCAGCAGAGCGGCGGAGAACACTGAAGCTTTCTTT.

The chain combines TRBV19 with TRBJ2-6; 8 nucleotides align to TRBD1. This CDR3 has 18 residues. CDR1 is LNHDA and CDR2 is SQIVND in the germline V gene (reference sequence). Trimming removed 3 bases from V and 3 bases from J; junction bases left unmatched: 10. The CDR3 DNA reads TGTGCCAGTAGTATCAGGCGGACAGGGTTAAGTGGGGCCAACGTCCTGACTTTC. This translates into CASSIRRTGLSGANVLTF. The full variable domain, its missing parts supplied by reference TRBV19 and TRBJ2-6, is DGGITQSPKYLFRKEGQNVTLSCEQNLNHDAMYWYRQDPGQGLRLIYYSQIVNDFQKGDIAEGYSVSREKKESFPLTVTSAQKNPTAFYLCASSIRRTGLSGANVLTFGAGSRLTVL.

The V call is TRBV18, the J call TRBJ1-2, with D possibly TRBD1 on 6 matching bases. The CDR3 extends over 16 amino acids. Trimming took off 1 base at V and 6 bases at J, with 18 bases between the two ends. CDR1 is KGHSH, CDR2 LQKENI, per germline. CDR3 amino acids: CASSPREGGNMNGYTF. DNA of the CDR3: TGTGCCAGCTCACCACGGGAAGGGGGTAATATGAATGGCTACACCTTC.

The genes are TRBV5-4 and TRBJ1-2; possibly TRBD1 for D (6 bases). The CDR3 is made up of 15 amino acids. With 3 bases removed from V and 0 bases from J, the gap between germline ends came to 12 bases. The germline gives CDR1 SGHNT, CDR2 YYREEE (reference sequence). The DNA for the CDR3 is TGTGCCAGCAGCTCTGGACAGAAACCTAACTATGGCTACACCTTC. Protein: CASSSGQKPNYGYTF.

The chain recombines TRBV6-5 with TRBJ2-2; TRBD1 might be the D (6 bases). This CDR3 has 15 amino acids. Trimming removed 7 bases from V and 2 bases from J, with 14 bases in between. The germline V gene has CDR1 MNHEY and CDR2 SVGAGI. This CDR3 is CASTVSGHNTGELFF. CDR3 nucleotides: TGTGCCAGCACCGTATCGGGACATAACACCGGGGAGCTGTTTTTT.

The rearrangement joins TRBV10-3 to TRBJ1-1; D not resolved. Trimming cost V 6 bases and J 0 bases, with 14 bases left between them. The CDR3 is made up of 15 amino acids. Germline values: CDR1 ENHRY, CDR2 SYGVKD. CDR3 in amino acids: CAIRPMDGMNTEAFF. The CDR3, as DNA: TGTGCCATCAGGCCAATGGACGGGATGAACACTGAAGCTTTCTTT.

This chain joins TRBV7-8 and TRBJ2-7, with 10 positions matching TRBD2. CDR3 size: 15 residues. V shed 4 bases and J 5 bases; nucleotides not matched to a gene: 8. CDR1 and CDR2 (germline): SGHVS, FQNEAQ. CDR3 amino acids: CASSSLSGRAHEQYF. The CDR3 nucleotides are TGTGCCAGCAGCTCCTTAAGCGGGAGGGCCCACGAGCAGTACTTC. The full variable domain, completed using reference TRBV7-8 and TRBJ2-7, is GAGVSQSPRYKVAKRGQDVALRCDPISGHVSLFWYQQALGQGPEFLTYFQNEAQLDKSGLPSDRFFAERPEGSVSTLKIQRTQQEDSAVYLCASSSLSGRAHEQYFGPGTRLTVT.

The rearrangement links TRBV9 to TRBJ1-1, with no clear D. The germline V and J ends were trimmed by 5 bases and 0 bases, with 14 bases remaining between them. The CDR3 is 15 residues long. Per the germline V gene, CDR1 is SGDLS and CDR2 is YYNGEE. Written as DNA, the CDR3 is TGTGCCAGCAGTCAAACCTCGGGTCTGAACACTGAAGCTTTCTTT. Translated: CASSQTSGLNTEAFF. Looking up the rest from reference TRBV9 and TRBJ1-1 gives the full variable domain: DSGVTQTPKHLITATGQRVTLRCSPRSGDLSVYWYQQSLDQGLQFLIQYYNGEERAKGNILERFSAQQFPDLHSELNLSSLELGDSALYFCASSQTSGLNTEAFFGQGTRLTVV.

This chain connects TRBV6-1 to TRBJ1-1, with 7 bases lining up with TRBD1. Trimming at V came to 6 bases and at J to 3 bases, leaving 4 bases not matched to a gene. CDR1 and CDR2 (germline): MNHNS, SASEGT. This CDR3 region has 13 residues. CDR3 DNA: TGTGCCAGCAGCGAGGACAGGTACACTGAAGCTTTCTTT. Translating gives CASSEDRYTEAFF.

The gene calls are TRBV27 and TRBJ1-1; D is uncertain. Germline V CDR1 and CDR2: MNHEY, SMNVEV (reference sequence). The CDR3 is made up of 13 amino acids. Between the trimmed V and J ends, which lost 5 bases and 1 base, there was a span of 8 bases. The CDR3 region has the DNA TGTGCCAGCAGTGACTGGCGGAACACTGAAGCTTTCTTT. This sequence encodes CASSDWRNTEAFF.

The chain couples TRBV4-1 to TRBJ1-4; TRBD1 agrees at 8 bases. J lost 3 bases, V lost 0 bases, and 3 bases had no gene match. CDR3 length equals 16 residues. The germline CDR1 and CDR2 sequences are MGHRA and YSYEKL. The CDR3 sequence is CASSQDQGAANEKLFF. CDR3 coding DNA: TGCGCCAGCAGCCAAGATCAGGGGGCGGCTAATGAAAAACTGTTTTTT.